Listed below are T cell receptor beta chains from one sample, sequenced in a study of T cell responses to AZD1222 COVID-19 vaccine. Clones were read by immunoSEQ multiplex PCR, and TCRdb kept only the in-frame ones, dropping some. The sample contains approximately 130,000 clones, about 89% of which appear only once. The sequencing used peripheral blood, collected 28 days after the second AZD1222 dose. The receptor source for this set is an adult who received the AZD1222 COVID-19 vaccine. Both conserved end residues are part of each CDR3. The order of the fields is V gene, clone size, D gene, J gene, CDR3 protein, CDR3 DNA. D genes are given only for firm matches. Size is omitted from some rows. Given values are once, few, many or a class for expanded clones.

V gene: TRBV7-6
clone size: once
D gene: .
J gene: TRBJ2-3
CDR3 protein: CASSLPGRNLGTDTQYF
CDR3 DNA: TGTGCCAGCAGCTTACCAGGCAGGAACCTAGGCACAGATACGCAGTATTTT

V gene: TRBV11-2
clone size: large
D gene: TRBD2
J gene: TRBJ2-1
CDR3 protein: CASSETSGSYNEQFF
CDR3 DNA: TGTGCCAGCAGCGAGACTAGCGGGAGTTACAATGAGCAGTTCTTC

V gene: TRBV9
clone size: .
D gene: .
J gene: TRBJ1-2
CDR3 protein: CASSESRGGYTF
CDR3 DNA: TGTGCCAGCAGCGAGAGCAGGGGTGGCTACACCTTC

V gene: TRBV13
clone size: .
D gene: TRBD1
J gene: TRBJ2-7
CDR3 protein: CASSLTGQGYEQYF
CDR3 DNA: TGTGCCAGCAGCTTAACGGGACAGGGCTACGAGCAGTACTTC

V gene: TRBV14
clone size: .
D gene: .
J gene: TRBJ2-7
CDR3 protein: CASSRSVLSSYEQYF
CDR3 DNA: TGTGCCAGCAGCCGGTCGGTTCTAAGCTCCTACGAGCAGTACTTC

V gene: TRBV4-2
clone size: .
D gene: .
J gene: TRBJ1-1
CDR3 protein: CASRTNTEAFF
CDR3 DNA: TGTGCCAGCAGGACGAACACTGAAGCTTTCTTT

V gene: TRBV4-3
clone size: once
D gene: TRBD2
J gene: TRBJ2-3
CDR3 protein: CASTAGGPADTQYF
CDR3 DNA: TGCGCCAGCACCGCGGGGGGGCCGGCAGATACGCAGTATTTT

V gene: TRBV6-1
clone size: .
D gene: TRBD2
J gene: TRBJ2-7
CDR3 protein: CASSEMSGSIYEQYF
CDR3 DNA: TGTGCCAGCAGTGAAATGAGCGGGAGTATTTACGAGCAGTACTTC

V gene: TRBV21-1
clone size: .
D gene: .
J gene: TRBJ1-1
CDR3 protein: CASSNDPTENTEAFF
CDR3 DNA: TGTGCCAGCAGCAATGACCCGACGGAGAACACTGAAGCTTTCTTT

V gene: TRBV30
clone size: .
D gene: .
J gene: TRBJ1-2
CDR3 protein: CAWSVRYGYTF
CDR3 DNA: TGTGCCTGGAGTGTCCGTTATGGCTACACCTTC

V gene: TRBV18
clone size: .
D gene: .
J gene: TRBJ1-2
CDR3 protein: CASSPRGDGDYTF
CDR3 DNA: TGTGCCAGCTCACCAAGGGGTGACGGAGACTACACCTTC

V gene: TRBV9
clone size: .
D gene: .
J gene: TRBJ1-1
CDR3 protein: CASTLDSSHTEAFF
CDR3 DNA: TGTGCCAGCACCCTGGACAGTTCCCACACTGAAGCTTTCTTT

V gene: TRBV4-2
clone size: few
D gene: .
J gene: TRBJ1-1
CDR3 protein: CASSQDGGRGSTEAFF
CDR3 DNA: TGTGCCAGCAGCCAAGATGGGGGACGGGGTAGCACTGAAGCTTTCTTT

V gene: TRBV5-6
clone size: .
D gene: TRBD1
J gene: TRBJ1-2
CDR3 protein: CASSEGQGRPYGYTF
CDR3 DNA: TGTGCCAGCAGCGAGGGACAGGGGAGGCCCTATGGCTACACCTTC

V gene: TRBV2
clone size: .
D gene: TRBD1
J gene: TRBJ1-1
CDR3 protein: CASKRDSPSPEAFF
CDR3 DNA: TGTGCCAGCAAAAGGGACAGTCCTAGCCCTGAAGCTTTCTTT

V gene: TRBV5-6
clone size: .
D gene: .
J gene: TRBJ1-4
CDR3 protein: CASSGTTTNEKLFF
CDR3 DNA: TGTGCCAGCAGCGGAACGACAACTAATGAAAAACTGTTTTTT

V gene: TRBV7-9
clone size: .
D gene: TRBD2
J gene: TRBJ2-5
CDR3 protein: CASSPRGLALPMAQYF
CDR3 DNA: TGTGCCAGCAGCCCTAGGGGACTAGCGCTTCCTATGGCCCAGTACTTC

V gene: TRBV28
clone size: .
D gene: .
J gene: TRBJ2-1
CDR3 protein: CASSFVSRPYNEQFF
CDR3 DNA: TGTGCCAGCAGTTTCGTGAGTAGGCCCTACAATGAGCAGTTCTTC

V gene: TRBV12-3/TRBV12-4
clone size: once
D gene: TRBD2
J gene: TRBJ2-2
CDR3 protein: CASSPVAGGELFF
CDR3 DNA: TGTGCCAGCAGTCCCGTAGCGGGGGGGGAGCTGTTTTTT

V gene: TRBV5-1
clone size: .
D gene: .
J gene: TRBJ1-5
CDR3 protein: CASSLDGFQPQHF
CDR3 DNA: TGCGCCAGCAGCTTGGATGGGTTTCAGCCCCAGCATTTT

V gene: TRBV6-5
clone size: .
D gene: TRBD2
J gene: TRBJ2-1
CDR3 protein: CASSFRRGGLNEQFF
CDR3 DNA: TGTGCCAGCAGTTTTCGACGGGGGGGCCTGAATGAGCAGTTCTTC

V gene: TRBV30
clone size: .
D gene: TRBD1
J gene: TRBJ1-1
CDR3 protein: CAWGQGHTEAFF
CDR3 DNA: TGTGCCTGGGGACAGGGGCACACTGAAGCTTTCTTT

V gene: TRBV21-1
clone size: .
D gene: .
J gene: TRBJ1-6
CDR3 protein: CASSPEGDGRFSPLHF
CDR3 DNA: TGTGCCAGCAGCCCCGAGGGGGACGGACGCTTTTCACCCCTCCACTTT

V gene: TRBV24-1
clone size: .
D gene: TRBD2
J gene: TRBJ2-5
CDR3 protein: CATSVLAGGQETQYF
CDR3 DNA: TGTGCCACCAGTGTGCTAGCGGGGGGACAAGAGACCCAGTACTTC

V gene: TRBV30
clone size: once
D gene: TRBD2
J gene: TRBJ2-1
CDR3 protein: CAWSHGLAGRPEQFF
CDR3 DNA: TGTGCCTGGAGTCATGGACTAGCGGGGCGACCTGAGCAGTTCTTC

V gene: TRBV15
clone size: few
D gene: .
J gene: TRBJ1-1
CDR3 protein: CATRKNTEAFF
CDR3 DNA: TGTGCCACCAGGAAGAACACTGAAGCTTTCTTT

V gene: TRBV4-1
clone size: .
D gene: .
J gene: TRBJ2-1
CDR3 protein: CASSPGDRSRSSYNEQFF
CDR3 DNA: TGCGCCAGCAGCCCGGGCGACAGAAGCAGGAGCTCCTACAATGAGCAGTTCTTC

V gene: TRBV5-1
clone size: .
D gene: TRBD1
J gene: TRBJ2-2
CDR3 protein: CASSWGQGSGELFF
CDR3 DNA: TGCGCCAGCAGCTGGGGACAGGGGTCCGGGGAGCTGTTTTTT

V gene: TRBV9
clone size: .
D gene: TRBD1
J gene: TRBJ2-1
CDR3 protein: CASSVVGVGQSQFF
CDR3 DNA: TGTGCCAGCAGCGTAGTGGGGGTGGGACAGTCGCAGTTCTTC

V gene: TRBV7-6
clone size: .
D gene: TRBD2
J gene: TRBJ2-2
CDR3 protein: CASSSTSVLAGAPNTGELFF
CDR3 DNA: TGTGCCAGCAGCTCAACATCGGTGCTAGCGGGAGCACCTAACACCGGGGAGCTGTTTTTT

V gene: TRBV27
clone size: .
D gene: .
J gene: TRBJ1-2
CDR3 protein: CASSFQGNYGYTF
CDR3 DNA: TGTGCCAGCAGTTTTCAGGGGAACTATGGCTACACCTTC

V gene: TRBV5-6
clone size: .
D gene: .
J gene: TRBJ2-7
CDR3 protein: CASSLGVAAPYEQYF
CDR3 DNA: TGTGCCAGCAGCTTGGGGGTAGCGGCACCCTACGAGCAGTACTTC

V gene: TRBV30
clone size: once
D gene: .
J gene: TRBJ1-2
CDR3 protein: CAWDKDRAAGYTF
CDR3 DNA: TGTGCCTGGGATAAGGATAGGGCGGCCGGCTACACCTTC

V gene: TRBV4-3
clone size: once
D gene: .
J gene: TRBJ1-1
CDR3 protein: CASSQVRGNTEAFF
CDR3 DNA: TGCGCCAGCAGCCAAGTTCGCGGAAACACTGAAGCTTTCTTT

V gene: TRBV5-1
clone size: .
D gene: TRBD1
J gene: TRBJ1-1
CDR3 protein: CASSSPGQGQNTEAFF
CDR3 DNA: TGCGCCAGCAGCTCGCCGGGACAGGGACAGAACACTGAAGCTTTCTTT

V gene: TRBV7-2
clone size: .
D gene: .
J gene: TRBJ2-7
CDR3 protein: CASSLAPRSYEQYF
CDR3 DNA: TGTGCCAGCAGCTTAGCTCCTAGGAGCTACGAGCAGTACTTC

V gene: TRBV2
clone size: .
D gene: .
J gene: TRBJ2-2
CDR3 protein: CASRLVANTGELFF
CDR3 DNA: TGTGCCAGCAGACTCGTAGCGAACACCGGGGAGCTGTTTTTT

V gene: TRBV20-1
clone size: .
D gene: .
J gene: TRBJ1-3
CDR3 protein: CSASISGPGNTIYF
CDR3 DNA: TGCAGTGCTAGTATCTCGGGTCCCGGGAACACCATATATTTT

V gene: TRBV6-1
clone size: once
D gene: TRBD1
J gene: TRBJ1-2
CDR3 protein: CASSEAGTVNYGYTF
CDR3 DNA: TGTGCCAGCAGTGAAGCGGGGACAGTGAACTATGGCTACACCTTC

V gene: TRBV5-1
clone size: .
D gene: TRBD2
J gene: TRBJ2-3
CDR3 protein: CASRTSGALTDTQYF
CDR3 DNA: TGCGCCAGCAGGACTAGCGGGGCCCTAACAGATACGCAGTATTTT

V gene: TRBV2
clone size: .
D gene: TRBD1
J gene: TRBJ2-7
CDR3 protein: CASLWTGGAEEQYF
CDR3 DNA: TGTGCCAGCTTATGGACAGGGGGCGCGGAGGAGCAGTACTTC

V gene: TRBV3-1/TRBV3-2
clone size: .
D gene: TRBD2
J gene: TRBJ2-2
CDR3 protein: CASSRGLAGGISGELFF
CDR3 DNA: TGTGCCAGCAGCCGAGGACTAGCGGGAGGTATCAGCGGGGAGCTGTTTTTT

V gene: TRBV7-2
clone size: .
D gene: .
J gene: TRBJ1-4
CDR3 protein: CASSPFIRTNEKLFF
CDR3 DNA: TGTGCCAGCAGCCCCTTTATCAGGACTAATGAAAAACTGTTTTTT

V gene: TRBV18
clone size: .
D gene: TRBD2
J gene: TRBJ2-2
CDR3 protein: CASFLGSGGDTGELFF
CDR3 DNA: TGTGCCAGCTTCCTAGGGAGCGGGGGCGACACCGGGGAGCTGTTTTTT

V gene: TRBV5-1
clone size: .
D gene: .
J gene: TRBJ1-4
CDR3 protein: CASSLQGSNEKLFF
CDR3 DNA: TGCGCCAGCAGCTTGCAGGGTTCAAATGAAAAACTGTTTTTT

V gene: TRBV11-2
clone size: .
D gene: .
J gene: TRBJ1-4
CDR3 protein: CASSAQWGGTEKLFF
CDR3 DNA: TGTGCCAGCAGCGCACAGTGGGGGGGAACGGAAAAACTGTTTTTT

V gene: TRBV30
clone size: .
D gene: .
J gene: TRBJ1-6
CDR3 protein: CAWGDGNNSPLHF
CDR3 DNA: TGTGCCTGGGGGGACGGAAATAATTCACCCCTCCACTTT

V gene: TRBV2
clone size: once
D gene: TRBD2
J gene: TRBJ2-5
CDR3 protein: CASSEGTSGGARETQYF
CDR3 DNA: TGTGCCAGCAGTGAAGGGACTAGCGGGGGGGCCCGGGAGACCCAGTACTTC

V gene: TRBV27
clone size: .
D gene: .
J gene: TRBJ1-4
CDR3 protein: CASSFFGANEKLFF
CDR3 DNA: TGTGCCAGCAGTTTTTTCGGGGCTAATGAAAAACTGTTTTTT

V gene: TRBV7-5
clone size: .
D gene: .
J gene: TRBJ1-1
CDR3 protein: CVRSPGPGSPKYAFF
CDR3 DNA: TGTGTCAGAAGCCCAGGCCCCGGGTCCCCTAAGTACGCTTTCTTT

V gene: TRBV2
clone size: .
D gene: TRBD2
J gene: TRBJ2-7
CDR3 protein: CASRGAGSLYEQYF
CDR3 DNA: TGTGCCAGCAGGGGAGCGGGATCCCTCTACGAGCAGTACTTC

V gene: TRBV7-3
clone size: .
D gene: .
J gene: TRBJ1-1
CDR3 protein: CASSLVRAVTSEAFF
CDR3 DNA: TGTGCCAGCAGCTTAGTAAGGGCAGTAACCTCTGAAGCTTTCTTT

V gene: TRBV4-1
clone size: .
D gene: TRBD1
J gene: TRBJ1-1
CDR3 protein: CASSYGQGGMLATEAFF
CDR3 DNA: TGCGCCAGCAGCTACGGACAGGGGGGTATGTTGGCCACTGAAGCTTTCTTT